One sample yielded the 20 T cell receptor beta chains listed below, sequenced in a study of blood T cell repertoires in COVID-19. Assay: immunoSEQ multiplex PCR; the TCRdb copy retains only in-frame clones and omits some. In the table there are hundreds of thousands of clones, approximately 78% of which are singletons. Sequencing input: peripheral blood. These receptor sequences come from a woman in her fifties or sixties with active or convalescent COVID-19.

This sequence joins TRBV4-3 and TRBJ2-5; 9 positions match TRBD1. The junction had 7 bases not matched to a gene; V was cut back by 0 bases and J by 2 bases. This CDR3 is built from 17 residues. The germline V gene encodes CDR1 LGHNA and CDR2 YSLEER. Here the CDR3 DNA reads TGCGCCAGCAGCCAAGATCTCGGAGGACAGGGGCAAGAGACCCAGTACTTC. This sequence encodes CASSQDLGGQGQETQYF.

This chain joins TRBV9 and TRBJ1-5; unclear D gene. This CDR3 contains 14 residues. Germline V CDR1 and CDR2: SGDLS, YYNGEE. V was pared by 0 bases and J by 9 bases, with 13 bases between. This CDR3 is CASSVDGEGRPQHF. In DNA, the CDR3 is TGTGCCAGCAGCGTAGATGGGGAAGGGAGGCCCCAGCATTTT.

Remarks on this clone: This may arise from a read error, as a much more abundant clone is one base away. The chain couples TRBV7-3 to TRBJ2-3, with 10 bases aligning to TRBD1. V trimming: 5 bases; J trimming: 1 base; junction bases outside the gene matches: 3. CDR1 SGHTA and CDR2 FQGTGA come from the germline V gene. This CDR3 region has 15 residues. The CDR3 loop reads CASSPGTGGTDTQYF. The CDR3 DNA is TGTGCCAGCAGCCCCGGGACAGGGGGCACAGATACGCAGTATTTT. The complete variable domain, with remaining parts taken from reference TRBV7-3 and TRBJ2-3, reads GAGVSQTPSNKVTEKGKYVELRCDPISGHTALYWYRQSLGQGPEFLIYFQGTGAADDSGLPNDRFFAVRPEGSVSTLKIQRTERGDSAVYLCASSPGTGGTDTQYFGPGTRLTVL.

J is TRBJ1-3 and V is TRBV9; D not certain. V was cut by 4 bases and J by 0 bases, with 8 bases left in between. The CDR3 loop spans 14 amino acids. Germline CDR1 reads SGDLS; CDR2 reads YYNGEE. CDR3 bases: TGTGCCAGCAGCCCCTTTTCCTCTGGAAACACCATATATTTT. This encodes CASSPFSSGNTIYF.

This clone appeared a few times. This rearrangement joins TRBV5-4 to TRBJ2-7; 13 bases agree with TRBD2. CDR1 is SGHNT, CDR2 YYREEE, per germline (reference sequence). This CDR3 is built from 15 residues. The V gene end was trimmed by 5 bases and the J gene end by 4 bases; junction bases not matched to a gene: 6. The chain's CDR3 is CASSSGLAGNYEQYF. CDR3 coding DNA: TGTGCCAGCAGTTCGGGACTAGCGGGGAATTACGAGCAGTACTTC.

The gene calls are TRBV2 and TRBJ2-3; D gene unclear. This CDR3 comprises 13 residues. With 7 bases removed from V and 2 bases from J, the gap between germline ends came to 10 bases. CDR1 is SNHLY, CDR2 FYNNEI, per germline. The CDR3 nucleotides read TGTGCCAGCATTGATCAGATCACAGATACGCAGTATTTT. Amino acid sequence: CASIDQITDTQYF.

This clone was found once. Just one base apart from a much larger clone, this may be a read error. The chain employs TRBV11-2 and TRBJ1-1; the D gene is possibly TRBD1 (5 bases). This CDR3 is built from 13 residues. Germline loops: CDR1 SGHAT, CDR2 FQNNGV. Trimming took off 3 bases at V and 1 base at J, with 6 bases between the two ends. The CDR3 sequence: CASSLGGNTEAFF. In DNA, the CDR3 is TGTGCCAGCAGCTTGGGGGGGAACACTGAAGCTTTCTTT.

V gene TRBV2 combines with J gene TRBJ1-2, with a tentative D call TRBD1 (5 bases). V lost 11 bases and J 10 bases, leaving 17 bases between the germline ends. CDR3 length: 11 residues. Germline CDR1 is SNHLY and CDR2 is FYNNEI. CDR3 sequence: CAGGTVASYTF. The CDR3, as DNA: TGTGCCGGAGGGACGGTGGCCTCCTACACCTTC.

This chain joins TRBV7-2 and TRBJ2-5; 7 positions match TRBD2. The CDR3 has 16 residues. Germline-derived CDR1 and CDR2 are SGHTA and FQGNSA. V lost 5 bases, J lost 2 bases, and 11 bases stayed unmatched. The chain's CDR3 is CASSRWQAGMQETQYF. The DNA of the CDR3 is TGTGCCAGCAGCCGGTGGCAAGCGGGAATGCAAGAGACCCAGTACTTC.

This chain joins TRBV30 and TRBJ1-4, with 11 bases that match TRBD1. CDR3 length: 18 amino acids. The V gene end was trimmed by 1 base and the J gene end by 7 bases; junction bases not matched to a gene: 14. CDR1 and CDR2 from the germline V gene are GTSNPN and SVGIG (reference sequence). CDR3 in amino acids: CAWSARGQGAFSGEKLFF. Here the CDR3 DNA reads TGTGCCTGGAGTGCCCGAGGACAGGGGGCCTTTTCCGGTGAAAAACTGTTTTTT.

The gene calls are TRBV7-2 and TRBJ1-1; the match to TRBD1 covers 10 bases. Germline values: CDR1 SGHTA, CDR2 FQGNSA. Trimming took 5 bases from V and 4 from J; bases not matched to a gene: 7. The CDR3 runs 15 residues. The CDR3 protein is CASSPSTGGFTEAFF. The CDR3 region has the DNA TGTGCCAGCAGCCCGTCGACAGGGGGCTTCACTGAAGCTTTCTTT.

This clone was seen a handful of times. This sequence joins TRBV7-9 and TRBJ1-6; a weak D match, TRBD1 (5 bases). The CDR3 runs to 16 residues. CDR1 and CDR2 (germline): SEHNR, FQNEAQ (reference sequence). Trimming pared 1 base from V and 4 bases from J, leaving 11 bases between. CDR3 coding DNA: TGTGCCAGCAGCTTAGGAGACAGCCTTTATAATTCACCCCTCCACTTT. This codes for CASSLGDSLYNSPLHF.

The V and J genes are TRBV18 and TRBJ1-1; maybe TRBD1 (6 bases). Germline V gives CDR1 KGHSH, CDR2 LQKENI. Deletions cut 3 bases from V and 1 base from J, with 9 bases between. The CDR3 spans 14 residues. CDR3 amino acids: CASSPGARNTEAFF. CDR3 coding DNA: TGTGCCAGCTCACCGGGGGCGAGGAACACTGAAGCTTTCTTT.

In regard to this clone: The junction departs from germline at one end; a sequencing error may be responsible. This chain links TRBV25-1 with TRBJ1-2; D is ambiguous. The CDR3 runs 13 residues. Germline V gene sequence: CDR1 MGHDK, CDR2 SYGVNS. The CDR3 reads CASPLRNPKVSAF. CDR3 coding DNA: TGTGCCAGTCCCCTTCGGAACCCCAAGGTGAGCGCCTTC.

This clone was recorded a few times. This chain connects TRBV5-4 to TRBJ1-2, with a possible D match to TRBD1 (5 bases). CDR3 length: 14 amino acids. Germline values: CDR1 SGHNT, CDR2 YYREEE (reference sequence). Trimming stripped 3 bases from V and 4 bases from J, with 13 bases between. CDR3 amino acids: CASSSYSDSYGYTF. For the CDR3, the DNA is TGTGCCAGCAGCTCCTATTCAGACAGCTATGGCTACACCTTC. The full variable domain, in which reference TRBV5-4 and TRBJ1-2 provide the parts outside the CDR3, is ETGVTQSPTHLIKTRGQQVTLRCSSQSGHNTVSWYQQALGQGPQFIFQYYREEENGRGNFPPRFSGLQFPNYSSELNVNALELDDSALYLCASSSYSDSYGYTFGSGTRLTVV.

The chain couples TRBV3-1 (or the pseudogene TRBV3-2) to TRBJ1-5, with TRBD1 as a possible D gene (5 bases). Trimming removed 7 bases from V and 0 bases from J, with 13 bases in between. The CDR3 is 15 residues long. Germline V gene sequence: CDR1 LGHDT, CDR2 YNNKEL (reference sequence). The CDR3 spells CASTNGAGSNQPQHF. In DNA, the CDR3 is TGTGCCAGCACCAATGGGGCAGGTAGCAATCAGCCCCAGCATTTT.

This chain connects TRBV19 to TRBJ2-6; 8 nucleotides agree with TRBD1. Trimming took 3 bases from V and 0 from J; bases not matched to a gene: 7. From germline, CDR1 is LNHDA and CDR2 SQIVND (reference sequence). This CDR3 is built from 18 residues. Written as DNA, the CDR3 is TGTGCCAGTAGTATTGGCCGAACAGGGGGCTCTGGGGCCAACGTCCTGACTTTC. Translating gives CASSIGRTGGSGANVLTF.

This clone appeared a single time. The genes are TRBV2 and TRBJ1-1; D is uncertain. The ends were cut back, 6 bases at V and 5 bases at J, with 16 bases in the middle. Germline-derived CDR1 and CDR2 are SNHLY and FYNNEI. The CDR3 totals 14 residues. The CDR3 loop is CASSVGGVVTEAFF. In nucleotides, the CDR3 is TGTGCCAGCAGCGTCGGCGGGGTTGTAACTGAAGCTTTCTTT.

This clone was seen more than once but under ten times. The rearrangement links TRBV14 to TRBJ1-1; 8 bases are shared with TRBD1. The length of the CDR3 is 17 residues. Germline V gene lookup returns CDR1 SGHDN and CDR2 FVKESK. V gave up 7 bases and J gave up 0 bases; unmatched junction bases: 13. This CDR3 reads CASTPGTGAPLNTEAFF. The CDR3, as DNA: TGTGCCAGCACCCCCGGGACAGGAGCTCCTCTGAACACTGAAGCTTTCTTT.

The chain uses TRBV5-1 and TRBJ1-2, with 11 bases lining up with TRBD1. The CDR3 is made up of 16 amino acids. V trimming: 4 bases; J trimming: 0 bases; junction bases outside the gene matches: 5. Germline-derived CDR1 and CDR2 are SGHRS and YFSETQ. For the CDR3, the DNA is TGCGCCAGCAGCGAGTGGACAGGGGGCTCTAACTATGGCTACACCTTC. It codes for CASSEWTGGSNYGYTF.